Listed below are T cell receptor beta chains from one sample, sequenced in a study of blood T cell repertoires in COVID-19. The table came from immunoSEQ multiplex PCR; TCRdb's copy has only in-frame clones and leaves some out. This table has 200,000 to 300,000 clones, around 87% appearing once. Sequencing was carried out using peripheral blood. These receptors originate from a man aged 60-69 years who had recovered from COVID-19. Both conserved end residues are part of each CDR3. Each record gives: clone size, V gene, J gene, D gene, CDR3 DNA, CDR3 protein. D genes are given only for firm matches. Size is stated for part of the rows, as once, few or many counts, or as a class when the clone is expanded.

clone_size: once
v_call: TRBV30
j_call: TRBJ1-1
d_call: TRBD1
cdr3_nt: TGTGCCTGGAGTGTAACTAGACAGGGGGGGACTGAAGCTTTCTTT
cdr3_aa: CAWSVTRQGGTEAFF

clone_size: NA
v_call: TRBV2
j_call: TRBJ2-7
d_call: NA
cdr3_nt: TGTGCCACTCGTTACAGGGCTTTGGCCTACGAGCAGTACTTC
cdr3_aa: CATRYRALAYEQYF

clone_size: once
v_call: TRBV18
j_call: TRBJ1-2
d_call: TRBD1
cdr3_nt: TGTGCCAGCTCGCTGGAAGGGGGCTCTAACTATGGCTACACCTTC
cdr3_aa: CASSLEGGSNYGYTF

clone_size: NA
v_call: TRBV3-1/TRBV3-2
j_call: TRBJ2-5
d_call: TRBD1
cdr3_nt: TGTGCCAGCAGCCTCGACAGGGGGCCCAATGTTTACCAAGAGACCCAGTACTTC
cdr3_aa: CASSLDRGPNVYQETQYF

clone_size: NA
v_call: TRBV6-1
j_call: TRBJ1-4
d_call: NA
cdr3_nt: TGTGCCAGCAGTGAAGCTTGGAGGAAGGTCACTGAAAAACTGTTTTTT
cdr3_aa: CASSEAWRKVTEKLFF

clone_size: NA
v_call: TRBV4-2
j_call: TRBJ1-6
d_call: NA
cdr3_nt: TGTGCCAGCAGCCCCTACTATAATTCACCCCTCCACTTT
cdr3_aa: CASSPYYNSPLHF

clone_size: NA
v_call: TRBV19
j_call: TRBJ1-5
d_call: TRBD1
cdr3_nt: TGTGCCAGTAGTGCCGGGACAGGGAGGTACAATCAGCCCCAGCATTTT
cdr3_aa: CASSAGTGRYNQPQHF

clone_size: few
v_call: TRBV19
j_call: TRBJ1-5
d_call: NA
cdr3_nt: TGTGCCGTACGGGAGACGGTGTACCAGCCCCAGCATTTT
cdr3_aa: CAVRETVYQPQHF

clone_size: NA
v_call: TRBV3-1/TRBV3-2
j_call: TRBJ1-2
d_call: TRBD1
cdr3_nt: TGTGCCAGCAGCCCGATAGGGACAGGGAGCTATGGCTACACCTTC
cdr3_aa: CASSPIGTGSYGYTF

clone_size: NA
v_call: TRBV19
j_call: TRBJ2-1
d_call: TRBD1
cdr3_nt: TGTGCCAGTAGTCGGGGACAGGGTAGAGATGAGCAGTTCTTC
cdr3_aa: CASSRGQGRDEQFF

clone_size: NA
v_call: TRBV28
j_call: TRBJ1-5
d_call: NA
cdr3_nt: TGTGCCAGCAGTAGTATGGGGGGACGGCACTATCAGCCCCAGCATTTT
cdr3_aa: CASSSMGGRHYQPQHF

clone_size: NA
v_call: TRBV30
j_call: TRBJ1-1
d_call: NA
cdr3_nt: TGTGCCTGGAGTGTACTCGGGGGTCGGAACACTGAAGCTTTCTTT
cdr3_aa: CAWSVLGGRNTEAFF

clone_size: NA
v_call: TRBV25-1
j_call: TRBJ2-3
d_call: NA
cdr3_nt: TGTGCCAGCAGTCCAAACACAGATACGCAGTATTTT
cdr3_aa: CASSPNTDTQYF

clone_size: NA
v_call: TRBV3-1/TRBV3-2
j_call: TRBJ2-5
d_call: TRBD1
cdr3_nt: TGTGCCAGCAGCCCCCTGGACAGGGGGGGAGAGACCCAGTACTTC
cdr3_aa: CASSPLDRGGETQYF

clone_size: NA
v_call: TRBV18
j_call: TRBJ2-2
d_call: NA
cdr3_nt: TGTGCCAGCTCACCACTTACGAACACCGGGGAGCTGTTTTTT
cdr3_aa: CASSPLTNTGELFF

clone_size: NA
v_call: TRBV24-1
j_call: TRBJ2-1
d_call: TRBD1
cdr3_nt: TGTGCCACCAGTGTGTGGGACAGGGGTTTCAATGAGCAGTTCTTC
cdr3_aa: CATSVWDRGFNEQFF

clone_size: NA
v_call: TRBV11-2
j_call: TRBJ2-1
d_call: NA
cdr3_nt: TGTGCCAGCAGCTTAGTCAGGGGAAATGAGCAGTTCTTC
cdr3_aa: CASSLVRGNEQFF

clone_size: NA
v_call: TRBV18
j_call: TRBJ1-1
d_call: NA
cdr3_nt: TGTGCCAGCTCACCTTCTTCAGGGAGGTGGAACACTGAAGCTTTCTTT
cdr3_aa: CASSPSSGRWNTEAFF

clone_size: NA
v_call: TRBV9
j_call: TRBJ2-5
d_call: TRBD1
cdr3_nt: TGTGCCAGCAGCGCTCGAGGGACAGGAAACGGAGAGACCCAGTACTTC
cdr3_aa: CASSARGTGNGETQYF

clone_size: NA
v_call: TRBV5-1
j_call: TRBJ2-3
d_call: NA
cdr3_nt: TGCGCCAGCAGCTTGGCCCTGAGGGATACGCAGTATTTT
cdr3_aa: CASSLALRDTQYF

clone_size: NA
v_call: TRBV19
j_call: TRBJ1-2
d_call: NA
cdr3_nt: TGTGCCAGCTCTTACAGGGAGAGCTATGGCTACACCTTC
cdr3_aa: CASSYRESYGYTF

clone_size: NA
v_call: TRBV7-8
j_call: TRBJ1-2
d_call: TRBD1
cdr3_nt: TGTGCCAGCAGCTTCGACAGGGTCGGCTACACCTTC
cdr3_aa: CASSFDRVGYTF

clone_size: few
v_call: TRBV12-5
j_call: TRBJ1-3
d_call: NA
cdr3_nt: TGTGCTAGTGCCCAGGCGTTCTCTGGAAACACCATATATTTT
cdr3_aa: CASAQAFSGNTIYF

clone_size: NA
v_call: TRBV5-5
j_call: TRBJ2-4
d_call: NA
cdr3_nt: TGTGCCAGCAGCTTGCCGGGAATAAACATTCAGTACTTC
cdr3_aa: CASSLPGINIQYF

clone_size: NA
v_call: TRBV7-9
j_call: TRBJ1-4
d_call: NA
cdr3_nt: TGTGCCAGCAGCTTAGTTCCGACGATCCCCCAGATGGACTATGAAAAACTGTTTTTT
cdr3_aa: CASSLVPTIPQMDYEKLFF

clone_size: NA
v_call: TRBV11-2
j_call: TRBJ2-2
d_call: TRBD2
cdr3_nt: TGTGCCAGCAGCAATATGGGGGGGTGGCGGACCGGGGAGCTGTTTTTT
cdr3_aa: CASSNMGGWRTGELFF

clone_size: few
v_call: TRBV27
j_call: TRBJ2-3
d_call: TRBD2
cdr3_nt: TGTGCCAGCAGTTTTCGGCTAGCGGGGGGGCCTCGCACAGATACGCAGTATTTT
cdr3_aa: CASSFRLAGGPRTDTQYF

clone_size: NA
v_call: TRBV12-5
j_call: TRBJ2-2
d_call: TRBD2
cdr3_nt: TGTGCTAGTGGTTTGAGACCTGGGACGGGGGGGACCGGGGAGCTGTTTTTT
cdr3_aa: CASGLRPGTGGTGELFF

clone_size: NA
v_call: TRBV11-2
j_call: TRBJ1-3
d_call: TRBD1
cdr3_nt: TGTGCCAGCAGCCGGAGGGGGACAGACATTCTCCCCTCTGGAAACACCATATATTTT
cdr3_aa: CASSRRGTDILPSGNTIYF

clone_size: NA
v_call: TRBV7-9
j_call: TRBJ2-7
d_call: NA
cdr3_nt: TGTGCCAGCAGTTGGGACACCAACTACGAGCAGTACTTC
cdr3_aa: CASSWDTNYEQYF